Listed below are T cell receptor beta chains from one sample, sequenced in a study of neurological immune-mediated disorders. TCRdb processed the 5' RACE reads anew with MiXCR; each CDR3 protein has one entry. In the table there are 110,000 or so distinct CDR3 sequences, more than 2.5% of which are singletons. Sequences were obtained from PBMCs. These receptors all come from a woman younger than 45 with multiple sclerosis. The CDR3 runs from the conserved cysteine through the conserved F or W. The D gene is left open where the match is weak. Only part of the rows carry a size: once, few, many, or a class if the clone is expanded.

TRBJ2-7,many,TRBV29-1,.,CSVDTGGEYEQYF,TGCAGCGTTGATACGGGGGGCGAGTACGAGCAGTACTTC
TRBJ1-1,.,TRBV29-1,TRBD1,CSGSRTGDTEAFF,TGCAGCGGTTCACGGACAGGGGACACTGAAGCTTTCTTT
TRBJ2-1,many,TRBV20-1,TRBD2,CSAREAGSYNEQFF,TGCAGTGCTAGAGAAGCGGGGTCCTACAATGAGCAGTTCTTC
TRBJ2-5,many,TRBV7-8,TRBD2,CASSLWGGQETQYF,TGTGCCAGCAGCTTATGGGGGGGACAAGAGACCCAGTACTTC
TRBJ2-3,many,TRBV5-1,.,CASSLVLADGTDTQYF,TGCGCCAGCAGCTTGGTCTTGGCGGACGGCACAGATACGCAGTATTTT
TRBJ2-4,many,TRBV7-9,.,CASSLAPGSNIQYF,TGTGCCAGCAGCTTAGCGCCAGGCTCAAACATTCAGTACTTC
TRBJ2-6,many,TRBV5-1,.,CASSGSSGANVLTF,TGCGCCAGCAGCGGGTCCTCTGGGGCCAACGTCCTGACTTTC
TRBJ2-1,many,TRBV5-6,.,CASSSGGEQFF,TGTGCCAGCAGCTCCGGCGGAGAGCAGTTCTTC
TRBJ1-6,many,TRBV5-5,.,CASSPRVYNSPLHF,TGTGCCAGCAGCCCCCGGGTCTACAATTCACCCCTCCACTTT
TRBJ2-3,many,TRBV5-1,TRBD2,CASSPERGLRSTDTQYF,TGCGCCAGCAGCCCTGAGCGGGGGCTGCGGAGCACAGATACGCAGTATTTT
TRBJ2-7,many,TRBV27,TRBD1,CASGQGGPYEQYF,TGTGCCAGCGGACAGGGGGGGCCCTACGAGCAGTACTTC
TRBJ2-7,many,TRBV5-1,.,CASSREAGEQYF,TGCGCCAGCAGCCGAGAGGCGGGGGAGCAGTACTTC
TRBJ2-1,many,TRBV12-3/TRBV12-4,.,CASSLSRGGARRISGFDNEQFF,TGTGCCAGCAGTTTATCGCGGGGCGGGGCGCGGAGGATCAGCGGCTTTGACAATGAGCAGTTCTTC
TRBJ2-1,many,TRBV10-3,TRBD2,CAISAPGTSGSGSSYNEQFF,TGTGCCATCAGTGCTCCCGGGACTAGCGGGAGCGGGAGCTCCTACAATGAGCAGTTCTTC
TRBJ2-5,many,TRBV15,.,CATSRVIKGSAKETQYF,TGTGCCACCAGCAGAGTAATAAAGGGCAGCGCCAAAGAGACCCAGTACTTC
TRBJ2-3,many,TRBV15,.,CATSPVGLTFTDTQYF,TGTGCCACCAGCCCGGTGGGGCTAACCTTCACAGATACGCAGTATTTT
TRBJ1-2,many,TRBV5-1,TRBD1,CASSPGQGPQAYGYTF,TGCGCCAGCAGCCCCGGACAGGGGCCGCAAGCCTATGGCTACACCTTC
TRBJ1-4,many,TRBV7-9,.,CASSLVTGTNEKLFF,TGTGCCAGCAGCTTAGTAACAGGAACAAATGAAAAACTGTTTTTT
TRBJ1-1,many,TRBV29-1,TRBD1,CSADYRGLGNTEAFF,TGCAGCGCAGATTACAGGGGGTTGGGGAACACTGAAGCTTTCTTT